This T cell receptor beta chain was found in a study of blood T cell repertoires in COVID-19. About the study: The United States, Italy and Spain supplied acute and convalescent COVID-19 samples. The analysed material was cDNA or gDNA that came from T cells, B-cell-depleted T cells, or PBMCs.

Germline values: CDR1 LGHNA, CDR2 YSLEER. Trimming took off 0 bases at V and 1 base at J, with 9 bases between the two ends. The CDR3 is 15 residues long. This clone was seen only a few times. In the authors' methods: Counts of nucleated cells, estimated from reference gene primer amplification, were obtained. Profiling relied on immunoSEQ multiplex PCR, and the TCRdb table lists in-frame clones only, not all of them. That table supplies the V and J calls and clone size; D and trimming were determined from the DNA. The top ten hold about an eighth of the sample, which has about 71,000 clones, roughly 80% seen once.

The V call is TRBV4-3, the J call TRBJ1-1; D gene unclear. This sequence was found in a woman of 80 years or more with acute or convalescent COVID-19. Material: peripheral blood. CDR3 DNA: TGCGCCAGCAGCCAAGATGGTGCGGGGAACACTGAAGCTTTCTTT. As protein: CASSQDGAGNTEAFF.